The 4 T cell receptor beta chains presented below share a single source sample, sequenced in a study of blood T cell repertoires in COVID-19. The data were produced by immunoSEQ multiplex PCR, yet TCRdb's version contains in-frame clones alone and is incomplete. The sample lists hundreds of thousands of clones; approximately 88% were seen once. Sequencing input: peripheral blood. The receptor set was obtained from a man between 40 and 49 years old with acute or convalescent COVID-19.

The CDR3 region has the DNA TGTGCCAGCAGCCAGGAGGGCCGTGATACGCAGTATTTT. Its translation is CASSQEGRDTQYF. This chain connects TRBV9 to TRBJ2-3; D is possibly TRBD2 (6 bases). Deletions cut 4 bases from V and 6 bases from J, with 12 bases between. The CDR3 runs to 13 residues. Germline V lookup: CDR1 SGDLS, CDR2 YYNGEE.

The CDR3 loop reads CAISETGASGSSYNEQFF. The CDR3 DNA reads TGTGCCATCAGTGAGACCGGGGCTAGCGGGAGCTCCTACAATGAGCAGTTCTTC. The chain employs TRBV10-3 and TRBJ2-1, with 10 bases aligning to TRBD2. CDR3 length: 18 residues. Germline V gene lookup returns CDR1 ENHRY and CDR2 SYGVKD. Losses at the gene ends were 2 bases for V and 0 bases for J; bases not matched to a gene: 7.

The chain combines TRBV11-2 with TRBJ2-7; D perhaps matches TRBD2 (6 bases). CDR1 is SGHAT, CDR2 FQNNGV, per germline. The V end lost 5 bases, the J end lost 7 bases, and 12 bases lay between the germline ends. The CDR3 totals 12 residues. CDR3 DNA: TGTGCCAGCAGCCCGTGGGCGGGGGAGCAGTACTTC. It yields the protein CASSPWAGEQYF.

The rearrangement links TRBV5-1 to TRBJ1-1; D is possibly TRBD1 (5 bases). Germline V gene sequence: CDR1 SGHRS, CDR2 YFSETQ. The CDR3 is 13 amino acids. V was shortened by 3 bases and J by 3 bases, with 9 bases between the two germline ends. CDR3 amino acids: CASSSDSYTEAFF. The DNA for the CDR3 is TGCGCCAGCAGCTCCGACAGCTACACTGAAGCTTTCTTT.